In this sample, the clone carrying this T cell receptor beta chain turned up many times. The data derive from a study of CD8+CD57+ T cells in acquired aplastic anemia. The overall study: Sorted CD4+ and CD8+ cells yielded DNA averaging about 2.9 ug.

This CDR3 is 16 amino acids long. Trimming cost V 1 base and J 1 base; bases outside gene matches: 4. Germline assignment: CDR1 SGDLS and CDR2 YYNGEE. Both TCR beta VDJ combination and CDR3 sequence profiling were carried out. Genomic DNA was the template for this profiling. Via MiXCR, TCRdb re-called the reads, giving one row per CDR3 protein. This table has approximately 120,000 distinct CDR3 sequences, 40% appearing once. Sequenced patients had shown CD8+CD57+ cell expansion by flow cytometry. Prior therapy had not been administered to any patient at the time of blood sampling. Sample: sorted CD4+, CD8+, or CD8+CD57+ T cells (not recorded which) from PBMCs. The chain employs TRBV9 and TRBJ2-3; 9 nucleotides agree with TRBD2. The sequence derives from a human donor with aplastic anemia. CDR3 in amino acids: CASSVQAGGRTDTQYF. The CDR3 DNA follows: TGTGCCAGCAGCGTACAAGCGGGGGGCCGCACAGATACGCAGTATTTT.